The 7 T cell receptor beta chains below come from one sample, sequenced in a study of early T cells in non-severe SARS-CoV-2 infection. One entry per CDR3 protein, called by TCRdb with MiXCR from the 5' RACE reads. The data show nearly 110,000 distinct CDR3 sequences, around 10% seen once. The sequencing input was whole blood. These receptors originate from an adult who was a healthcare worker with PCR-confirmed SARS-CoV-2 infection or an uninfected control (not recorded which).

Many counts were recorded for this clonotype. The genes are TRBV18 and TRBJ1-1; D remains ambiguous. The CDR3 is 14 residues long. The V end lost 2 bases, the J end lost 3 bases, and 10 bases lay between the germline ends. Germline V gene data show CDR1 as KGHSH and CDR2 as LQKENI. CDR3 region: CASSPRREDTEAFF. As DNA, the CDR3 is TGTGCCAGCTCACCAAGGAGGGAGGACACTGAAGCTTTCTTT.

The sample holds a few counts of this clonotype. V usage is TRBV4-3 and J usage is TRBJ2-3; 12 bases align to TRBD2. Germline values: CDR1 LGHNA, CDR2 YSLEER. The CDR3 sequence is 17 residues long. The V and J ends lost 1 base and 2 bases, in that order; junction bases with no gene match: 4. This CDR3 reads CASSQGLAGGVTDTQYF. CDR3 coding DNA: TGCGCCAGCAGCCAAGGGCTAGCGGGAGGGGTCACAGATACGCAGTATTTT.

This clonotype came up a few times. The chain has TRBV7-9 and TRBJ2-3; TRBD2 might be the D (5 bases). Trimming removed 7 bases from V and 1 base from J, with 12 bases in between. Germline assignment: CDR1 SEHNR and CDR2 FQNEAQ (reference sequence). The CDR3 contains 14 residues. The CDR3 is CASKITSGTDTQYF. The CDR3 nucleotides are TGTGCCAGCAAAATAACTAGTGGCACAGATACGCAGTATTTT.

This clonotype occurred a few times. CDR3 nucleotide sequence: TGTGCCACCAGTGACCCGGACCTTGGTCACGAGCAGTACTTC. Its translation is CATSDPDLGHEQYF. The gene calls are TRBV24-1 and TRBJ2-7; D call uncertain. Per germline, CDR1 KGHDR and CDR2 SFDVKD. The CDR3 extends over 14 amino acids. V shed 4 bases and J shed 5 bases, with 14 bases lying between them.

This chain joins TRBV7-6 and TRBJ2-5, with 8 bases lining up with TRBD1. Germline CDR1 is SGHVS and CDR2 is FNYEAQ. V shed 4 bases, J shed 2 bases, and the junction held 9 bases outside the gene matches. This CDR3 has 16 amino acids. The CDR3 coding sequence is TGTGCCAGCAGCTACGGAAGACAGGGGCCTCAAGAGACCCAGTACTTC. Translation: CASSYGRQGPQETQYF.

The chain employs TRBV7-9 and TRBJ2-6; D is undetermined. Between the trimmed V and J ends, which lost 5 bases and 2 bases, there was a span of 4 bases. CDR1 and CDR2 (germline): SEHNR, FQNEAQ (reference sequence). The CDR3 length is 13 residues. As DNA, the CDR3 is TGTGCCAGCAGCCCCACTGGGGCCAACGTCCTGACTTTC. Amino acid sequence: CASSPTGANVLTF.

V gene TRBV12-2 combines with J gene TRBJ2-1; the D call in the table, TRBD1, was not verified against the DNA. TRBV12-2 is annotated as a pseudogene. The CDR3 totals 15 residues. CDR3 sequence reads: CASRPPGTIDNEQFF. DNA of the CDR3: TGTGCAAGTCGCCCCCCCGGGACCATCGACAATGAGCAGTTCTTC.